Presented here are 6 T cell receptor beta chains from one specimen sequenced in a study of regulatory T cells in long-lasting Graves disease. Time point indicated: persistent/refractory GD, antithyroid drugs over 5 years with positive TRAb. There was RNA extracted from PBMCs, and the TCR library was made from it. The authors built TCR beta libraries using iRepertoire HTBI primers and Arm-PCR of CDR3 regions. TCRdb reprocessed the multiplex PCR reads via MiXCR and lists one record per CDR3 protein. The table lists hundreds of thousands of distinct CDR3 sequences, 20% to 25% of them singletons. Sequencing used peripheral blood mononuclear cells (PBMCs), obtained when the disease was refractory, from a patient treated with antithyroid drugs. These receptors were taken from a female donor with Graves disease.

This clonotype was seen at least ten times. V is TRBV28 and J is TRBJ1-5; D is undetermined. There are 14 residues in the CDR3. The V end lost 6 bases, the J end lost 7 bases, and 16 bases lay between the germline ends. Looked up from germline, CDR1 is MDHEN and CDR2 is SYDVKM. The CDR3 region is CASSRAGLGQPQHF. The CDR3 DNA follows: TGTGCCAGCAGCCGAGCGGGGTTGGGACAGCCCCAGCATTTT.

This clonotype was detected many times. This rearrangement joins TRBV27 to TRBJ2-7; D not certain. Germline CDR1 MNHEY, CDR2 SMNVEV (reference sequence). The CDR3 totals 13 residues. V lost 6 bases, J lost 0 bases, and 9 bases lay in between. The CDR3 DNA is TGTGCCAGCAGCTTCAAAACCTCCTACGAGCAGTACTTC. Its protein product is CASSFKTSYEQYF.

This sequence joins TRBV7-9 and TRBJ2-7; TRBD1 aligns across 7 bases. Germline lookup yields CDR1 SEHNR and CDR2 FQNEAQ (reference sequence). The CDR3 sequence is 15 residues long. The trim removed 6 bases at V and 0 bases at J, leaving 8 bases unmatched. DNA of the CDR3: TGTGCCAGCAGTTCTACAGGGGAATCCTCCTACGAGCAGTACTTC. As protein: CASSSTGESSYEQYF.

This clonotype was observed at least ten times. V usage is TRBV12-3 or TRBV12-4 and J usage is TRBJ2-7; 9 nucleotides align to TRBD1. Trimming took 4 bases from V and 6 from J; bases not matched to a gene: 4. The CDR3 has 13 amino acids. Written as DNA, the CDR3 is TGTGCCAGCAGTTCCACAGGGGGCGGCGAGCAGTACTTC. This sequence encodes CASSSTGGGEQYF.

The chain couples TRBV12-3 or TRBV12-4 to TRBJ2-7; 7 nucleotides line up with TRBD2. The CDR3 runs to 15 residues. Trimming took 2 bases from V and 2 from J; bases not matched to a gene: 6. The chain's CDR3 is CASSLPRDYAYEQYF. The CDR3 DNA reads TGTGCCAGCAGTTTACCCAGGGACTATGCCTACGAGCAGTACTTC.

J is TRBJ2-3 and V is TRBV19; weak D call: TRBD1 (5 bases). The CDR3 extends over 15 amino acids. In germline, CDR1 is LNHDA, CDR2 SQIVND (reference sequence). Trimming cost V 3 bases and J 2 bases, with 12 bases left between them. This CDR3 is CASSMLQGFTDTQYF. DNA of the CDR3: TGTGCCAGTAGTATGTTGCAGGGCTTCACAGATACGCAGTATTTT.